The clone carrying this TCR beta chain was detected only a few times. Its antigen is unknown. TCRdb reprocessed the RT-PCR reads with MiXCR, giving one entry per CDR3 protein. The sample lists hundreds of thousands of distinct CDR3 sequences; about 15% were seen once. This specimen comes from a study of response to subunit inactivated influenza vaccine. The study's findings and limits: It was suggested by the authors that few new T cells are recruited by each seasonal influenza vaccination.

CDR3 length equals 15 residues. Unmatched junction bases numbered 9, after V lost 5 bases and J lost 5 bases. Specimen: CD4+ T cells sorted from PBMCs, collected about 24 months after vaccination. The chain carries TRBV12-3 or TRBV12-4 and TRBJ2-5; the match to TRBD1 covers 9 bases. The receptor comes from a man aged 50 to 69 who received an inactivated influenza vaccine. The CDR3 region is CASSAGQGRWETQYF. CDR3 coding DNA: TGTGCCAGCAGTGCCGGACAGGGGAGGTGGGAGACCCAGTACTTC.